One and the same sample provided the 7 T cell receptor beta chains below, sequenced in a study of CD8+ T cells in alopecia areata. Sequencing relied on a cDNA template that was reverse transcribed from extracted RNA. Measured with immunoSEQ multiplex PCR; TCRdb has only the in-frame clones, and not every one. The repertoire holds about 150,000 clones, with around 87% as singletons. Material: CD8+ T cells sorted from blood, obtained at week 0. Receptor source: a human donor with alopecia areata.

The J gene is TRBJ1-1, the V gene TRBV7-6; D perhaps matches TRBD1 (5 bases). This CDR3 contains 16 residues. Germline V lookup: CDR1 SGHVS, CDR2 FNYEAQ. V lost 6 bases to trimming and J lost 0 bases, with 17 bases between them. The CDR3 DNA reads TGTGCCAGCAGAGGGGAACCCGGCCAGGTGAACACTGAAGCTTTCTTT. Its translation is CASRGEPGQVNTEAFF.

The J gene is TRBJ2-7, the V gene TRBV19; D is perhaps TRBD2 (6 bases). Germline CDR1 is LNHDA and CDR2 is SQIVND (reference sequence). There are 15 residues in the CDR3. Trimming pared 8 bases from V and 6 bases from J, leaving 23 bases between. The CDR3 sequence: CASEPRGSGLSEQYF. Here the CDR3 DNA reads TGTGCCAGTGAGCCTCGCGGTAGCGGCCTGAGCGAGCAGTACTTC.

This clone has just one count. CDR3 nucleotides: TGTGCCAGCAGCCCCGGGACTCGCGAAGGTGGCTACACCTTC. This codes for CASSPGTREGGYTF. The chain carries TRBV5-4 and TRBJ1-2; possibly TRBD1 for D (5 bases). CDR1 and CDR2 (germline): SGHNT, YYREEE (reference sequence). V lost 4 bases and J 7 bases, leaving 17 bases between the germline ends. The CDR3 loop spans 14 amino acids.

The V gene is TRBV10-3, the J gene TRBJ2-2; 7 bases align to TRBD2. The V gene's germline CDR1 is ENHRY and CDR2 SYGVKD. The CDR3 covers 16 residues. V dropped 3 bases and J dropped 4; count of bases not matched to a gene: 8. In nucleotides, the CDR3 is TGTGCCATCAGTGATTGGGACTACCGCGGCACCGGGGAGCTGTTTTTT. Amino acids: CAISDWDYRGTGELFF.

The rearrangement uses TRBV27 and TRBJ2-7; maybe TRBD1 (6 bases). This CDR3 is 12 amino acids long. Trimming pared 6 bases from V and 8 bases from J, leaving 14 bases between. CDR1 is MNHEY and CDR2 is SMNVEV in the germline V gene (reference sequence). CDR3 nucleotides: TGTGCCAGCAGCTCCACCGGGACACAGCAGTACTTC. Protein: CASSSTGTQQYF.

This clone occurred once. The rearrangement links TRBV5-6 to TRBJ1-2; TRBD1 might be the D (5 bases). The CDR3 extends over 14 amino acids. CDR1 SGHDT and CDR2 YYEEEE come from the germline V gene. Trimming stripped 1 base from V and 5 bases from J, with 12 bases between. CDR3 amino acids: CASSLSGQLYGYTF. CDR3 bases: TGTGCCAGCAGCTTGTCAGGGCAGCTTTATGGCTACACCTTC.

The chain combines TRBV10-2 with TRBJ1-1, with D possibly matching TRBD1 (6 bases). From germline, CDR1 is WSHSY and CDR2 SAAADI. The CDR3 totals 13 residues. With 10 bases removed from V and 0 bases from J, the gap between germline ends came to 12 bases. The CDR3, as DNA: TGCGCCATTCAACAGGGTTTGAACACTGAAGCTTTCTTT. Translation: CAIQQGLNTEAFF.